This section outlines one T cell receptor (beta chain) sequence together with its context. The entry originates in a study of blood T cell repertoires in COVID-19. Study context: T cells, B-cell-depleted T cells, or PBMCs provided the cDNA or gDNA that served as material.

The data were produced by immunoSEQ multiplex PCR, yet TCRdb's version contains in-frame clones alone and is incomplete. The table includes fewer than 150,000 clones, 75% to 90% detected once. Germline V lookup: CDR1 MNHNS, CDR2 SASEGT. CDR3 size: 14 residues. V lost 3 bases, J lost 7 bases, and 13 bases lay in between. The rearrangement joins TRBV6-1 to TRBJ1-5, with D possibly being TRBD1 (6 bases). Material for sequencing was peripheral blood. The clonotype comes from a human donor in a cohort sampled during active COVID-19. CDR3 protein: CASSDIRGGQPQHF. The CDR3 region has the DNA TGTGCCAGCAGTGACATAAGGGGGGGACAGCCCCAGCATTTT.